This T cell receptor (beta chain) originates from a study of beta chain features in type 1 diabetes. About the research overall: Healthy donors and patients showed comparable age, gender and cell yields.

Populations obtained by sorting all exceeded 95% purity. This CDR3 comprises 15 residues. Germline V CDR1 and CDR2: SGHAT, FQNNGV. Trimming cost V 2 bases and J 4 bases; bases outside gene matches: 8. Reverse transcription of all isolated RNA meant that expressed TCRB transcripts were sequenced. Clones were read by immunoSEQ multiplex PCR, and TCRdb kept only the in-frame ones, dropping some. This table has hundreds of thousands of clones, around 15% appearing once. The chain recombines TRBV11-2 with TRBJ2-7; 7 bases fit TRBD1. The source of this sequence is a man younger than 30 in good health. Sequenced: naive CD4+ T cells from blood. CDR3 DNA: TGTGCCAGCAGCTTACGCCACGGACAGGTTTACGAGCAGTACTTC. It specifies CASSLRHGQVYEQYF.